The entry below describes one T cell receptor (beta chain). Its antigen is not known. The data stem from a study of cytomegalovirus exposure and HLA in healthy donors. General study results and limits: A later analysis reportedly found that, within productive TCRs, an Asian-associated ancestry cluster had fewer N-insertions than the mean observed across the roughly 700 donors. In vitro data verified a few CMV-associated chains as specific for CMV antigens. Later analysis placed DRB1 highest and HLA-C lowest in TCR association rates, which differed by HLA locus.

PCR primers comprised 60 Vbeta and 13 Jbeta primers. Assay: immunoSEQ multiplex PCR; the TCRdb copy retains only in-frame clones and omits some. The sample has hundreds of thousands of clones, approximately 70% seen once; the top ten hold about 3%. V dropped 4 bases and J dropped 2; count of bases not matched to a gene: 6. The CDR3 contains 17 residues. Germline assignment: CDR1 SGHAT and CDR2 FQDESV (reference sequence). The receptor was isolated from a man between 40 and 49 years old in good health and CMV-seropositive. Sequencing was carried out using PBMCs. J is TRBJ2-3 and V is TRBV11-1, with 13 bases matching TRBD2. CDR3 residues: CASSSLTSGGATDTQYF. CDR3 DNA sequence: TGTGCCAGCAGCTCACTCACTAGCGGGGGGGCCACAGATACGCAGTATTTT.